This is a list of T cell receptor beta chains from one sample in a study of blood T cell repertoires in COVID-19. Only in-frame clones appear in the TCRdb table, and some are missing; sequencing was by immunoSEQ multiplex PCR. This table holds about 120,000 clones, about 72% found once. Material: peripheral blood. These receptors originate from a woman in her sixties or seventies with acute or convalescent COVID-19. CDR3s include the opening cysteine and the closing phenylalanine or tryptophan. The order of the fields is V gene, clone size, D gene, J gene, CDR3 DNA, CDR3 protein. A D gene is named only where the DNA matches it firmly. Part of the rows lack a size; the others show once, few, many or a class for expanded clones.

V gene: TRBV18
clone size: NA
D gene: NA
J gene: TRBJ2-7
CDR3 DNA: TGTGCCAGCTCCACAGGGAACGAGCAGTACTTC
CDR3 protein: CASSTGNEQYF

V gene: TRBV9
clone size: many
D gene: NA
J gene: TRBJ1-6
CDR3 DNA: TGTGCCAGCAGCGCCACCGGGACAACAAATTCACCCCTCCACTTT
CDR3 protein: CASSATGTTNSPLHF

V gene: TRBV5-8
clone size: NA
D gene: TRBD1
J gene: TRBJ2-2
CDR3 DNA: TGTGCCAGCAGCACCTGGGACAGAATCACCGGGGAGCTGTTTTTT
CDR3 protein: CASSTWDRITGELFF

V gene: TRBV5-4
clone size: NA
D gene: NA
J gene: TRBJ1-1
CDR3 DNA: TGTGCCAGCAGCTTGGAGCCGAACACTGAAGCTTTCTTT
CDR3 protein: CASSLEPNTEAFF

V gene: TRBV5-1
clone size: NA
D gene: NA
J gene: TRBJ1-2
CDR3 DNA: TGCGCCAGCAGCTTGAGCGGAGAATCAGAGCACTATGGCTACACCTTC
CDR3 protein: CASSLSGESEHYGYTF

V gene: TRBV9
clone size: NA
D gene: TRBD1
J gene: TRBJ1-3
CDR3 DNA: TGTGCCAGCAGCGTGTTCATGGGACAGTCGCCGTTCTCTGGAAACACCATATATTTT
CDR3 protein: CASSVFMGQSPFSGNTIYF

V gene: TRBV5-5
clone size: NA
D gene: NA
J gene: TRBJ2-1
CDR3 DNA: TGTGCCAGCAGCCCCAATGGGGCCCTCGGCTCCTACAATGAGCAGTTCTTC
CDR3 protein: CASSPNGALGSYNEQFF

V gene: TRBV6-5
clone size: once
D gene: NA
J gene: TRBJ1-1
CDR3 DNA: TGTGCCAGCCGGTGGGGAGGGGGTAAAACTGAAGCTTTCTTT
CDR3 protein: CASRWGGGKTEAFF

V gene: TRBV29-1
clone size: few
D gene: NA
J gene: TRBJ2-6
CDR3 DNA: TGCAGCGTACAGGTCGCTGGGGCCAACGTCCTGACTTTC
CDR3 protein: CSVQVAGANVLTF

V gene: TRBV7-9
clone size: NA
D gene: TRBD1
J gene: TRBJ1-3
CDR3 DNA: TGTGCCAGCAGCTTGGGACAGCCTAGGGACACCATATATTTT
CDR3 protein: CASSLGQPRDTIYF

V gene: TRBV5-4
clone size: many
D gene: NA
J gene: TRBJ2-3
CDR3 DNA: TGTGCCAGCAGCTTAGCGGATAGCACAGATACGCAGTATTTT
CDR3 protein: CASSLADSTDTQYF

V gene: TRBV5-1
clone size: few
D gene: NA
J gene: TRBJ1-1
CDR3 DNA: TGCGCCAGCAGCTCCGGGACTATGAACACTGAAGCTTTCTTT
CDR3 protein: CASSSGTMNTEAFF

V gene: TRBV28
clone size: once
D gene: NA
J gene: TRBJ1-1
CDR3 DNA: TGTGCCAGCAGTTTAGCGGGCAACACTGAAGCTTTCTTT
CDR3 protein: CASSLAGNTEAFF

V gene: TRBV24-1
clone size: NA
D gene: TRBD2
J gene: TRBJ2-5
CDR3 DNA: TGTGCCACCCATACAAGGACTAGCGGGAAAAAAGAGACCCAGTACTTC
CDR3 protein: CATHTRTSGKKETQYF

V gene: TRBV12-5
clone size: NA
D gene: TRBD2
J gene: TRBJ2-1
CDR3 DNA: TGTGCTAGTGGTTTGCGGGAGGGATTCAATGAGCAGTTCTTC
CDR3 protein: CASGLREGFNEQFF

V gene: TRBV28
clone size: few
D gene: TRBD2
J gene: TRBJ2-3
CDR3 DNA: TGTGCCAGCAGGCTACTCGGGACTAGCGGGAGGGCGGTTACGCAGTATTTT
CDR3 protein: CASRLLGTSGRAVTQYF

V gene: TRBV30
clone size: NA
D gene: NA
J gene: TRBJ1-2
CDR3 DNA: TGTGCCTGGAGAGGCAGGGTGGACGGCTACACCTTC
CDR3 protein: CAWRGRVDGYTF

V gene: TRBV28
clone size: NA
D gene: TRBD1
J gene: TRBJ1-5
CDR3 DNA: TGTGCCAGCAGATTCCGTGACAGGGAGGTTCAGCCCCAGCATTTT
CDR3 protein: CASRFRDREVQPQHF

V gene: TRBV5-4
clone size: many
D gene: TRBD2
J gene: TRBJ2-7
CDR3 DNA: TGTGCCAGCAGCTCGAACGGGGAGGGGCGCACCTACGAGCAGTACTTC
CDR3 protein: CASSSNGEGRTYEQYF

V gene: TRBV7-2
clone size: few
D gene: TRBD1
J gene: TRBJ1-2
CDR3 DNA: TGTGCCAGCAGCTTAGGGCCGGCAGGGGGCCACTATGGCTACACCTTC
CDR3 protein: CASSLGPAGGHYGYTF

V gene: TRBV27
clone size: few
D gene: NA
J gene: TRBJ2-4
CDR3 DNA: TGTGCCAGCACCAAAGGGACACTTCTAGCCAAAAACATTCAGTACTTC
CDR3 protein: CASTKGTLLAKNIQYF

V gene: TRBV6-5
clone size: NA
D gene: TRBD1
J gene: TRBJ1-1
CDR3 DNA: TGTGCCAGCAGCCGGGACAGGGGGATAAGTACTGAAGCTTTCTTT
CDR3 protein: CASSRDRGISTEAFF

V gene: TRBV12-5
clone size: NA
D gene: NA
J gene: TRBJ2-5
CDR3 DNA: TGTGCTAGTGGTCCTCAGGGAAGTGAGACCCAGTACTTC
CDR3 protein: CASGPQGSETQYF

V gene: TRBV5-1
clone size: NA
D gene: TRBD2
J gene: TRBJ2-5
CDR3 DNA: TGCGCCAGCAGCTTGGCCCGGACTAGCGGCACCCAAGAGACCCAGTACTTC
CDR3 protein: CASSLARTSGTQETQYF

V gene: TRBV29-1
clone size: few
D gene: NA
J gene: TRBJ1-2
CDR3 DNA: TGCAGCGTTGAAATTGAGTTATTCGGCTATGGCTACACCTTC
CDR3 protein: CSVEIELFGYGYTF

V gene: TRBV5-1
clone size: NA
D gene: TRBD1
J gene: TRBJ2-2
CDR3 DNA: TGCGCCAGCACTTTAACAGGGGGAAGGGACACCGGGGAGCTGTTTTTT
CDR3 protein: CASTLTGGRDTGELFF

V gene: TRBV6-5
clone size: few
D gene: NA
J gene: TRBJ2-7
CDR3 DNA: TGTGCCAGCAGTTACCGGAGCTCCTACGAGCAGTACTTC
CDR3 protein: CASSYRSSYEQYF

V gene: TRBV14
clone size: NA
D gene: NA
J gene: TRBJ1-2
CDR3 DNA: TGTGCCAGCAGCCAAGCCGGACTAACTAACTATGGCTACACCTTC
CDR3 protein: CASSQAGLTNYGYTF

V gene: TRBV29-1
clone size: once
D gene: NA
J gene: TRBJ2-5
CDR3 DNA: TGCAGCGTCCTCGGACAAGGGGCCCAAGAGACCCAGTACTTC
CDR3 protein: CSVLGQGAQETQYF